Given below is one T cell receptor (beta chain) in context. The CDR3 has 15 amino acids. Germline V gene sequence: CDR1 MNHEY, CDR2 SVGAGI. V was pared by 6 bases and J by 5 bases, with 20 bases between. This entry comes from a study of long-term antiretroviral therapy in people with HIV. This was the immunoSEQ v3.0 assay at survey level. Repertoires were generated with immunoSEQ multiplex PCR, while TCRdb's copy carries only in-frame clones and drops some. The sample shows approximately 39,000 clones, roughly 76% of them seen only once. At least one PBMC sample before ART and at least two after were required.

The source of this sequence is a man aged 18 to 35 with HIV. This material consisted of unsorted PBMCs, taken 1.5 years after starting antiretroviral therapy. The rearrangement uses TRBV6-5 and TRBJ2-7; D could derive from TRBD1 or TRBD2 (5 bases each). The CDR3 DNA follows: TGTGCCAGCAGGCCCGAGGGGAGACCCTGGGACGAGCAGTACTTC. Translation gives CASRPEGRPWDEQYF.